The 20 T cell receptor beta chains below come from one sample, sequenced in a study of T-cell memory formation after mild COVID-19. TCRdb analysed the 5' RACE reads with MiXCR anew, one entry per CDR3 protein. The table shows about 140,000 distinct CDR3 sequences, with about 14% occurring only once. Sequenced material: PBMCs or a T cell subset sorted from them (not recorded which). These TCRs come from an adult woman who had mild COVID-19 (a few samples of this study predate the infection). Cell type and time point are not known.

This clonotype has at least ten counts. J is TRBJ2-1 and V is TRBV6-5, with a possible D match to TRBD2 (6 bases). The CDR3 spans 16 residues. In germline, CDR1 is MNHEY, CDR2 SVGAGI. The germline V and J ends were trimmed by 0 bases and 0 bases, with 9 bases remaining between them. The CDR3 reads CASSYSLASSYNEQFF. CDR3 nucleotides: TGTGCCAGCAGTTACTCTCTAGCGAGCTCCTACAATGAGCAGTTCTTC.

This clonotype was counted many times. The CDR3 nucleotides are TGTGCCAGCAGCTTTTTAGCGGGGTTCAACACAGATACGCAGTATTTT. Translating it yields CASSFLAGFNTDTQYF. The chain has TRBV5-5 and TRBJ2-3; 8 bases are shared with TRBD2. The CDR3 totals 16 residues. The junction had 7 bases not matched to a gene; V was cut back by 2 bases and J by 2 bases. Germline V gene sequence: CDR1 SGHKS, CDR2 YYEKEE (reference sequence). Complete variable domain (other parts from reference TRBV5-5 and TRBJ2-3): DAGVTQSPTHLIKTRGQQVTLRCSPISGHKSVSWYQQVLGQGPQFIFQYYEKEERGRGNFPDRFSARQFPNYSSELNVNALLLGDSALYLCASSFLAGFNTDTQYFGPGTRLTVL.

This clonotype was recorded a few times. The rearrangement joins TRBV3-1 to TRBJ2-1; D is uncertain. The V gene lost 0 bases and the J gene lost 1 base, with 10 bases spanning the gap. The CDR3 extends over 16 amino acids. The germline CDR1 and CDR2 sequences are LGHDT and YNNKEL (reference sequence). CDR3 sequence: CASSQEAFQSYNEQFF. CDR3 coding DNA: TGTGCCAGCAGCCAAGAAGCTTTCCAGTCCTACAATGAGCAGTTCTTC.

This sequence joins TRBV25-1 and TRBJ2-1; D is unresolved. The CDR3 is 12 residues long. The V gene lost 2 bases and the J gene lost 12 bases, with 11 bases spanning the gap. Germline CDR1 and CDR2: MGHDK and SYGVNS. Here the CDR3 reads CASSEQVSGQFF. CDR3 nucleotide sequence: TGTGCCAGCAGTGAACAAGTTTCAGGGCAGTTCTTC.

This clonotype showed up just a few times. The chain couples TRBV21-1 to TRBJ2-7; TRBD1 is taken as the D call from the table, unchecked against the DNA. TRBV21-1 is termed a pseudogene. CDR3 length equals 18 residues. The CDR3 DNA follows: TGTGCCAGCATCCGACCCACATTCCCGGGACGTAGGGTCTACGAGCAGTACTTC. Protein product: CASIRPTFPGRRVYEQYF.

This clonotype has at least ten counts. The chain links TRBV6-2 or TRBV6-3 to TRBJ2-1, with 7 bases aligning to TRBD1. This CDR3 is 13 amino acids long. Germline-derived CDR1 and CDR2 are MNHEY and SVGEGT. Trimming removed 11 bases from V and 0 bases from J; junction bases left unmatched: 4. The CDR3 here is CACRDSSYNEQFF. In DNA, the CDR3 is TGTGCCTGCCGGGACAGCTCCTACAATGAGCAGTTCTTC.

The chain joins TRBV12-3 or TRBV12-4 to TRBJ1-1; possible D gene TRBD1, 5 bases. This CDR3 comprises 13 residues. Trimming took 0 bases from V and 7 from J, leaving 9 bases between them. The CDR3 DNA is TGTGCCAGCAGTTTAGCCACGCAGGGTGAAGCTTTCTTT. Its translation is CASSLATQGEAFF.

The chain combines TRBV12-3 or TRBV12-4 with TRBJ2-7; D not certain. This CDR3 contains 13 residues. Trimming removed 11 bases from V and 3 bases from J, with 17 bases in between. This chain's CDR3 is CAARLGSLYEQYF. The CDR3 DNA follows: TGTGCCGCCAGGCTGGGAAGCCTCTACGAGCAGTACTTC.

In its sample, this clonotype was seen a few times. This sequence joins TRBV7-6 and TRBJ2-5, with 7 positions matching TRBD1. The junction had 14 bases not matched to a gene; V was cut back by 2 bases and J by 8 bases. The CDR3 is 16 residues long. Germline V gene data show CDR1 as SGHVS and CDR2 as FNYEAQ. The CDR3: CASSLPYRQGPDTQYF. CDR3 DNA sequence: TGTGCCAGCAGCTTACCATACCGACAGGGACCGGACACCCAGTACTTC.

This clonotype was seen more than once but under ten times. The gene calls are TRBV7-9 and TRBJ2-1; 8 nucleotides align to TRBD2. CDR1 is SEHNR and CDR2 is FQNEAQ in the germline V gene (reference sequence). The CDR3 runs to 13 residues. The ends lost 0 bases at V and 8 bases at J; junction bases unmatched: 0. The CDR3 nucleotides read TGTGCCAGCAGCTTAGCAGCGGGAGATGAGCAGTTCTTC. Residues: CASSLAAGDEQFF.

In its sample, this clonotype was seen once. The chain is built from TRBV4-1 and TRBJ1-2; D may be TRBD1 (5 bases). CDR3 length equals 13 residues. Looked up from germline, CDR1 is MGHRA and CDR2 is YSYEKL. Trimming left V 0 bases short and J 8 bases short, with 10 bases between. The CDR3 sequence is CASSQDRDGGYTF. For the CDR3, the DNA is TGCGCCAGCAGCCAAGACAGGGACGGCGGCTACACCTTC.

In this sample, this clonotype turned up a few times. V usage is TRBV7-8 and J usage is TRBJ1-3, with 7 bases identical to TRBD1. V lost 6 bases and J lost 1; bases outside the gene matches: 3. Germline CDR1 SGHVS, CDR2 FQNEAQ. This CDR3 comprises 14 residues. The CDR3 DNA is TGTGCCAGCAGTATACAGGGGTCTGGAAACACCATATATTTT. Amino acid sequence: CASSIQGSGNTIYF. The full variable domain, in which reference TRBV7-8 and TRBJ1-3 provide the parts outside the CDR3, is GAGVSQSPRYKVAKRGQDVALRCDPISGHVSLFWYQQALGQGPEFLTYFQNEAQLDKSGLPSDRFFAERPEGSVSTLKIQRTQQEDSAVYLCASSIQGSGNTIYFGEGSWLTVV.

The chain combines TRBV5-5 with TRBJ1-1; D call uncertain. CDR1 and CDR2 from the germline V gene are SGHKS and YYEKEE (reference sequence). V was pared by 0 bases and J by 3 bases, with 6 bases between. The CDR3 contains 13 residues. The CDR3 DNA follows: TGTGCCAGCAGCTTGGGCACTTACACTGAAGCTTTCTTT. It is translated as CASSLGTYTEAFF.

The gene calls are TRBV6-2 or TRBV6-3 and TRBJ2-4; D remains ambiguous. Germline lookup yields CDR1 MNHEY and CDR2 SVGEGT. Trimming removed 4 bases at V and 8 bases at J, with 15 bases between. This CDR3 is 14 amino acids long. CDR3 in amino acids: CASSSGPQSDIQYF. DNA for the CDR3: TGTGCCAGCAGTTCAGGCCCCCAGTCGGACATTCAGTACTTC.

The table lists this clonotype with a few counts. This rearrangement joins TRBV7-6 to TRBJ2-1; D may be TRBD2 (5 bases). Trimming left V 4 bases short and J 10 bases short, with 20 bases between. This CDR3 contains 15 residues. Germline values: CDR1 SGHVS, CDR2 FNYEAQ. CDR3 protein: CASSYTDSPGREQFF. Here the CDR3 DNA reads TGTGCCAGCAGCTACACGGACTCCCCAGGAAGGGAGCAGTTCTTC.

The gene calls are TRBV15 and TRBJ2-7; D might be TRBD1 (6 bases). From germline, CDR1 is LNHNV and CDR2 YYDKDF (reference sequence). Trimming removed 1 base at V and 1 base at J, with 14 bases between. The CDR3 spans 16 residues. The CDR3 nucleotides read TGTGCCACCAGCAGAGGATGGCAGGACAGTTCCTACGAGCAGTACTTC. It codes for CATSRGWQDSSYEQYF.

This clonotype was found many times. The chain carries TRBV7-6 and TRBJ2-7; 7 nucleotides match TRBD2. Germline CDR1 SGHVS, CDR2 FNYEAQ. The CDR3 totals 15 residues. J lost 3 bases, V lost 1 base, and 6 bases had no gene match. This CDR3 reads CASSLVASGFYEQYF. CDR3 nucleotides: TGTGCCAGCAGCTTAGTGGCTAGCGGATTCTACGAGCAGTACTTC.

The chain joins TRBV7-9 to TRBJ2-2, with D possibly being TRBD1 or TRBD2 (5 bases each). The CDR3 spans 17 residues. Germline CDR1 is SEHNR and CDR2 is FQNEAQ (reference sequence). Trimming pared 6 bases from V and 0 bases from J, leaving 17 bases between. CDR3 sequence reads: CASSPGPRDANTGELFF. The CDR3 DNA follows: TGTGCCAGCAGTCCGGGACCCAGAGACGCGAACACCGGGGAGCTGTTTTTT.

The chain combines TRBV30 with TRBJ2-5, with 12 bases that match TRBD2. The V and J ends lost 3 bases and 4 bases, in that order; junction bases with no gene match: 3. In germline, CDR1 is GTSNPN, CDR2 SVGIG (reference sequence). This CDR3 has 14 amino acids. Here the CDR3 DNA reads TGTGCCTGGAGCGCGGGACTAGCGGGAGAGACCCAGTACTTC. As protein: CAWSAGLAGETQYF.

This clonotype is deemed medium-sized (0.01 to 0.1%). This rearrangement joins TRBV2 to TRBJ2-7; D not resolved. V lost 3 bases to trimming and J lost 3 bases, with 6 bases between them. Germline V gives CDR1 SNHLY, CDR2 FYNNEI. CDR3 length equals 12 residues. The CDR3 nucleotides are TGTGCCAGCAGTGAGGACGGCTACGAGCAGTACTTC. Encoded protein: CASSEDGYEQYF.